Included here is one T cell receptor beta chain sequence, with context. No cognate antigen has been identified for it. No much larger clone is present one base from it, and per-base qualities are unavailable. This sample was taken from a study of shared clonotypes between healthy human individuals (TCRdb year 2020). Turning to the overall study: The cohort comprised a couple of women and a few men aged 18 to 49 years. To estimate repertoire size and how much clonotype sharing occurs between individuals, the study deeply sequenced the blood TCR repertoires of roughly 5 healthy adults. Each donor's leukapheresis produced roughly between roughly 0.85 and 10 billion PBMCs. Different laboratories and diverse techniques were used to prepare libraries and sequence TCR repertoires, to increase sequencing depth and limit assay-specific biases. For each donor, three plates each were used for CD4 naive and CD4 memory, two plates were used for CD8 naive, and one plate was used for CD8 memory. The investigation overall reported the following: Higher generation probabilities were observed for clonotypes shared by all four sorted-subset donors than for non-shared clonotypes. Pairwise subsampling indicated that sequencing depth was expected to affect the degree of clonotype sharing among donors. Rarefaction of sorted-subset datasets indicated incomplete sequencing despite the large sequencing depth. Because the study included only a small number of donors, the genetic and exposure-history diversity represented was limited. Sampling was restricted to blood, and TCR repertoires in tissue are likely to differ from TCR repertoires in blood. Larger estimated clonotype richness was generally found for naive subsets than for memory subsets. Across four donors, around 5.4% of naive CD4, 3.5% of naive CD8, roughly 2.2% of memory CD4, and 0.4% to 0.45% of memory CD8 clonotypes were shared.

TCR CDR3 regions were amplified from genomic DNA by multiplex PCR using the deep immunoSEQ assay. Genomic DNA extracted from each cell subset was distributed evenly over all wells of several immunoSEQ 96-well plates, and each plate served as one replicate. For sorted subsets, around 200 ng genomic DNA, equal to tens of thousands of T cell genomes, was loaded into each replicate PCR. Purified libraries were measured with a Qubit 3.0 fluorometer, size-checked on a Bioanalyzer 2100, and measured again with the KAPA Library Quantification kit. Each immunoSEQ 96-well plate was sequenced on its own single-read 150-cycle Illumina NextSeq 550 flow cell. The study's own analysis went as follows. The immunoSEQ output contained only junctional sequences without quality scores, so filtering could not match that applied to full-length reads. To assign V/J genes and CDR3, sequences were annotated using PyIR, a Python wrapper for IgBLAST v1.9, with IMGT germline references. Reads with weak V/J assignments (E-value above 1e-6), missing CDR3, stop codons, out-of-frame junctions, or ambiguous translated residues were removed. V3J clonotypes were defined by identical inferred V gene, J gene, and CDR3 amino acid sequence. Percentage overlap between repertoires was computed as shared unique clonotypes divided by the size of the smaller repertoire. RTK rarefaction, the Chao1 estimator, and Recon v2.1 estimates of unobserved clonotypes were used to assess repertoire richness. Generation probabilities were computed with OLGA for all TCRbeta clonotypes obtained by the gDNA method from several donors. TCRdb holds this immuneACCESS table with in-frame rearrangements only. Some clones are missing; in checked studies, unresolved V genes explain under half, and the rest has no known cause. The V and J calls and clone size were taken over from that table, and D and trimming were inferred from the DNA. Within this sample are about 380,000 clones, with just over 95% of them counted one time only. The ten largest clones add up to 0.32% of the sample.

The cysteine opens and the phenylalanine closes a CDR3 of 15 amino acids. This entry keeps only the CDR3 DNA: 45 bases, framed from base 1. As encoded in the germline V gene, CDR1 is SGDLS while CDR2 is YYNGEE. Compared with germline, V lacks 2 bases and J lacks 8 bases; bases without a gene match: 6. The donors were healthy, HIV-negative adults with no recently reported acute infections or vaccinations. All donors were Caucasian adults living in Nashville, Tennessee, USA. CD8 memory samples were composed of magnetically selected CD45RO+ cells combined with CCR7-negative CD45RA+ effector memory (TemRA) cells. After blood collection by leukapheresis, PBMCs were isolated using Ficoll-Histopaque density gradient centrifugation and then cryopreserved in the vapor phase of liquid nitrogen. Purity and quantity of every magnetically sorted T cell population were checked by analytical flow cytometry. Genomic DNA was isolated from every sorted fraction and measured by UV absorbance on a Nanodrop 2000c.

Specimen: memory CD8+ T cells sorted from blood. The sample's cell subset or site label is to be understood as: CD45RO+ cells pooled with CCR7-negative TemRA cells. The receptor comes from a man aged 25-40 years in good health. The chain is assembled from TRBV9 and TRBJ2-2; TRBD2 aligns with 10 central bases. CDR3 reads: CASSVRASGRGELFF. The DNA sequence is given as TGTGCCAGCAGCGTTCGGGCTAGCGGGAGAGGGGAGCTGTTTTTT.